This T cell receptor (beta chain) originates from a study of OX40 agonist ivuxolimab in advanced cancers. The CDR3 is made up of 16 amino acids. With 0 bases removed from V and 7 bases from J, the gap between germline ends came to 13 bases. Germline lookup yields CDR1 SGHTA and CDR2 FQGNSA. The method was immunoSEQ multiplex PCR; TCRdb's version includes in-frame clones alone and lacks a portion of them. The sample consists of 70,000 to 95,000 clones, more than 70% of them appearing once. The sample was CD4+ or CD8+ T cells sorted from blood, taken in a trial of the OX40 agonist ivuxolimab. The clonotype comes from an adult with an advanced solid tumor such as melanoma, head and neck, liver or kidney cancer. The chain is built from TRBV7-2 and TRBJ2-6, with D tentatively TRBD1 (5 bases). CDR3 nucleotides: TGTGCCAGCAGCTTAGCGGGGCCCAGTGGAGCCAACGTCCTGACTTTC. Amino acid sequence: CASSLAGPSGANVLTF.